Here is one TCR beta chain with its context. No cell sorting was done before RNA was extracted from the tissue. The data belong to a study of tumor and adjacent non-tumor tissue in lung cancer. Study context: Patients were aged about 31 to 85, 9 to 10 men and about 5 women, stage I to III.

TCRbeta libraries were built with three rounds of nested PCR, modified from ARM-PCR. TCRdb used MiXCR to reprocess the multiplex PCR reads, holding one entry per CDR3 protein. Of more than 60,000 distinct CDR3 sequences listed, around four fifths are singletons. Trimming removed 0 bases from V and 8 bases from J, with 17 bases in between. Germline V gives CDR1 MNHNS, CDR2 SASEGT. The CDR3 covers 16 residues. Sequencing used lung tumor tissue. The chain recombines TRBV6-1 with TRBJ2-1, with TRBD2 as a possible D gene (6 bases). This TCR came from a woman in her forties or fifties with non-small cell lung cancer. CDR3: CASSEALAVGGDEQFF. CDR3 nucleotide sequence: TGTGCCAGCAGTGAAGCATTAGCGGTAGGAGGAGATGAGCAGTTCTTC.